This T cell receptor (beta chain) was identified in a study of blood T cell repertoires in COVID-19. Study background: Samples came from the United States, Italy and Spain, spanning acute and convalescent COVID-19. T cells, B-cell-depleted T cells, or PBMCs supplied cDNA or gDNA.

V was pared by 0 bases and J by 0 bases, with 15 bases between. This CDR3 has 18 amino acids. Germline CDR1 reads MNHEY; CDR2 reads SMNVEV (reference sequence). How the authors handled the data: Quantification of nucleated cells was approximated via reference gene primer amplification. Profiled with immunoSEQ multiplex PCR; TCRdb holds only in-frame clones, not every one. Clone size and V and J calls were adopted from that table, with D and trimming inferred from the DNA. The sample gives approximately 120,000 clones, over 60% of which show up once; approximately 4.2% is in the top ten. J is TRBJ2-1 and V is TRBV27; TRBD2 is a possible D gene (6 bases). The sequenced material came from peripheral blood. The sequence was obtained from a human donor in a cohort sampled during active or convalescent COVID-19. The CDR3 sequence: CASSLSLWDSDSYNEQFF. In nucleotides, the CDR3 is TGTGCCAGCAGTTTATCGCTTTGGGACTCCGACTCCTACAATGAGCAGTTCTTC.